The subject of this entry is one T cell receptor beta chain. This record belongs to a study of blood T cell repertoires in COVID-19. Participants spanned ages roughly 18 to 95 years and resided in about two dozen US areas. Original handling: Researchers report that nucleated cell counts were estimated from reference gene primer amplification. Sequencing used immunoSEQ multiplex PCR; TCRdb keeps in-frame clones, though not all of them. For V, J and clone size, that table is used; D and trimming come from the DNA. This table has some 380,000 clones, approximately 86% appearing once. Sequenced: PBMCs or T cells enriched from blood (not recorded which). The sequence came from a woman aged 35 to 49 with acute COVID-19.

CDR3 nucleotides: TGTGCCAGCAGCTTAGACAGTTCTAACTATGGCTACACCTTC. It encodes CASSLDSSNYGYTF. The chain links TRBV7-9 to TRBJ1-2; D is unresolved. Trimming pared 1 base from V and 0 bases from J, leaving 6 bases between. The CDR3 is 14 amino acids. In germline, CDR1 is SEHNR, CDR2 FQNEAQ (reference sequence). Full variable domain (outside the CDR3, taken from reference TRBV7-9 and TRBJ1-2): DTGVSQNPRHKITKRGQNVTFRCDPISEHNRLYWYRQTLGQGPEFLTYFQNEAQLEKSRLLSDRFSAERPKGSFSTLEIQRTEQGDSAMYLCASSLDSSNYGYTFGSGTRLTVV.